Listed here are 31 T cell receptor beta chains from one sample, sequenced in a study of blood T cell repertoires in COVID-19 (dated by TCRdb to the early 2020s). Libraries were prepared through the immunoSEQ multiplex PCR assay. Held by TCRdb, this immuneACCESS table contains in-frame sequences only and omits some clones. Under half of the omission traces to an unresolved V gene where checked; the cause of the rest is unknown. The sample includes 150,000 to 200,000 clones, with about 85% observed a single time. The top ten clones comprise 0.99% of the sample. The sequencing input was peripheral blood. The source is a man between 18 and 29 years old with acute or convalescent COVID-19.

This chain links TRBV7-3 with TRBJ2-3; perhaps TRBD1 as D (5 bases). Germline lookup yields CDR1 SGHTA and CDR2 FQGTGA. Trimming shortened V by 5 bases and J by 0 bases, and 9 bases separated the two germline ends. The CDR3 length is 14 residues. The CDR3 protein is CASSADSSTDTQYF. The CDR3 DNA reads as TGTGCCAGCAGCGCCGACAGCAGCACAGATACGCAGTATTTT.

The J gene is TRBJ1-1, the V gene TRBV6-9; a possible D gene is TRBD1 (6 bases). CDR1 MNHGY and CDR2 SVAAGI come from the germline V gene. Trimming left V 3 bases short and J 1 base short, with 18 bases between. This CDR3 has 17 amino acids. The DNA of the CDR3 is TGTGCCAGCAGTTACCCCGGGACACCTGTTGGGAACACTGAAGCTTTCTTT. It is translated as CASSYPGTPVGNTEAFF.

The genes are TRBV14 and TRBJ2-3, with 10 bases that match TRBD2. The trim removed 0 bases at V and 4 bases at J, leaving 7 bases unmatched. Germline V gives CDR1 SGHDN, CDR2 FVKESK. CDR3 length: 17 residues. The CDR3 sequence: CASSQDTLAGSADTQYF. CDR3 DNA: TGTGCCAGCAGCCAAGATACACTAGCGGGGAGTGCAGATACGCAGTATTTT.

This clone was seen a single time. V usage is TRBV18 and J usage is TRBJ1-4; D gene uncertain. The CDR3 totals 15 residues. V was shortened by 0 bases and J by 3 bases, with 8 bases between the two germline ends. CDR1 and CDR2 (germline): KGHSH, LQKENI. CDR3 nucleotide sequence: TGTGCCAGCTCACCACCCCAGGCCGCTAATGAAAAACTGTTTTTT. Its protein is CASSPPQAANEKLFF.

The chain combines TRBV5-1 with TRBJ1-1; 9 bases are a match to TRBD1. From germline, CDR1 is SGHRS and CDR2 YFSETQ. The CDR3 is 16 amino acids. With 3 bases clipped from V and 0 bases from J, the junction kept 6 bases outside the gene matches. CDR3 DNA: TGCGCCAGCAGCTCCGGACAGGGGTTAATGAACACTGAAGCTTTCTTT. Its translation is CASSSGQGLMNTEAFF. The variable domain in full, completed from reference TRBV5-1 and TRBJ1-1, reads KAGVTQTPRYLIKTRGQQVTLSCSPISGHRSVSWYQQTPGQGLQFLFEYFSETQRNKGNFPGRFSGRQFSNSRSEMNVSTLELGDSALYLCASSSGQGLMNTEAFFGQGTRLTVV.

V usage is TRBV5-1 and J usage is TRBJ1-6, with a weak D call TRBD1 (6 bases). Germline V gives CDR1 SGHRS, CDR2 YFSETQ. There are 15 residues in the CDR3. V lost 0 bases to trimming and J lost 8 bases, with 12 bases between them. The CDR3: CASSLEGNRDSPLHF. The CDR3 DNA reads as TGCGCCAGCAGCTTGGAAGGGAACAGGGATTCACCCCTCCACTTT.

The table lists this clone with a few counts. The chain recombines TRBV5-1 with TRBJ1-1, with D tentatively TRBD1 (6 bases). The V and J ends lost 1 base and 9 bases respectively, with 10 bases between them. CDR1 and CDR2 from the germline V gene are SGHRS and YFSETQ. The CDR3 extends over 12 amino acids. CDR3: CASSLFRGQAFF. The CDR3 DNA reads as TGCGCCAGCAGCTTGTTCAGGGGACAAGCTTTCTTT.

The chain has TRBV7-2 and TRBJ1-5; D is perhaps TRBD1 (5 bases). Germline V gene lookup returns CDR1 SGHTA and CDR2 FQGNSA. The CDR3 contains 15 residues. The ends were cut back, 5 bases at V and 3 bases at J, with 14 bases in the middle. The CDR3 coding sequence is TGTGCCAGCAGCCCCTCTACACAGGCCAATCAGCCCCAGCATTTT. Its translation: CASSPSTQANQPQHF.

The chain links TRBV7-9 to TRBJ1-2; D unclear. Trimming took off 4 bases at V and 0 bases at J, with 9 bases between the two ends. CDR3 size: 14 residues. Germline lookup yields CDR1 SEHNR and CDR2 FQNEAQ (reference sequence). This chain's CDR3 is CASSSREANYGYTF. CDR3 in DNA: TGTGCCAGCAGCTCGCGCGAAGCTAACTATGGCTACACCTTC.

The chain recombines TRBV12-3 or TRBV12-4 with TRBJ1-3; D gene uncertain. The CDR3 length is 12 residues. With 5 bases removed from V and 3 bases from J, the gap between germline ends came to 5 bases. CDR3: CASSVNGNTIYF. The CDR3 bases are TGTGCCAGCAGTGTCAATGGAAACACCATATATTTT.

This sequence joins TRBV7-2 and TRBJ1-5, with TRBD1 matching over 8 bases. The CDR3 covers 16 residues. The germline V gene encodes CDR1 SGHTA and CDR2 FQGNSA. V shed 5 bases, J shed 1 base, and the junction held 7 bases outside the gene matches. The DNA of the CDR3 is TGTGCCAGCAGCCGCGGTAGACAGGGGAGCAATCAGCCCCAGCATTTT. Translating it yields CASSRGRQGSNQPQHF.

V gene TRBV11-2 combines with J gene TRBJ1-2; TRBD1 agrees at 7 bases. Germline V gene data show CDR1 as SGHAT and CDR2 as FQNNGV. Trimming cost V 3 bases and J 6 bases; bases outside gene matches: 7. The CDR3 is made up of 14 amino acids. CDR3 loop: CASSFGGGGDGYTF. The CDR3, as DNA: TGTGCCAGCAGCTTTGGAGGGGGCGGCGATGGCTACACCTTC.

This rearrangement joins TRBV6-4 to TRBJ2-7; D is uncertain. Germline CDR1 reads MRHNA; CDR2 reads SNTAGT. The CDR3 loop spans 12 amino acids. Trimming stripped 6 bases from V and 3 bases from J, with 9 bases between. This chain's CDR3 is CASSRAVYEQYF. CDR3 DNA sequence: TGTGCCAGCAGCCGCGCCGTCTACGAGCAGTACTTC.

The J gene is TRBJ1-1, the V gene TRBV10-1, with D possibly TRBD1 on 5 matching bases. This CDR3 has 12 amino acids. V lost 3 bases, J lost 5 bases, and 7 bases lay in between. Germline values: CDR1 WNHNN, CDR2 SYGVQD (reference sequence). The CDR3 loop is CASSEGVTEAFF. Here the CDR3 DNA reads TGCGCCAGCAGTGAAGGGGTGACTGAAGCTTTCTTT.

The genes are TRBV7-8 and TRBJ2-1; the match to TRBD1 covers 8 bases. Germline lookup yields CDR1 SGHVS and CDR2 FQNEAQ. V was pared by 5 bases and J by 1 base, with 16 bases of the junction left unmatched. The CDR3 loop spans 19 amino acids. The CDR3 loop is CASSKLPGTGSFSYNEQFF. As DNA, the CDR3 is TGTGCCAGCAGCAAATTACCGGGGACAGGTAGTTTTTCCTACAATGAGCAGTTCTTC.

The sample holds one count of this clone. J is TRBJ2-7 and V is TRBV7-2, with TRBD2 matching over 8 bases. Germline trimming cut 2 bases from V and 0 bases from J; bases unmatched to any gene: 12. This CDR3 spans 18 amino acids. Germline CDR1 reads SGHTA; CDR2 reads FQGNSA. The CDR3 here is CASSLQLSSSGSSYEQYV. Written as DNA, the CDR3 is TGTGCCAGCAGCTTACAGTTGTCCTCAAGCGGGAGCTCCTACGAGCAGTACGTC.

The chain combines TRBV11-3 with TRBJ2-7; 8 bases align to TRBD1. Trimming removed 8 bases from V and 5 bases from J; junction bases left unmatched: 8. Germline lookup yields CDR1 SGHNT and CDR2 YENEEA. This CDR3 region has 13 residues. CDR3 sequence (DNA): TGTGCCAGCTACCGGGACAGGTCCCACGAGCAGTACTTC. Its protein product is CASYRDRSHEQYF.

This chain links TRBV9 with TRBJ2-7, with 11 positions matching TRBD1. The J segment lost 7 bases and the V segment lost 4 bases, leaving 10 bases of the junction unmatched. There are 15 residues in the CDR3. The germline V gene has CDR1 SGDLS and CDR2 YYNGEE. DNA of the CDR3: TGTGCCAGCAGCACCGAGGGGACAGGGGGTGATGAGCAGTACTTC. This translates into CASSTEGTGGDEQYF.

The V gene is TRBV18, the J gene TRBJ1-3; 8 nucleotides align to TRBD1. This CDR3 contains 17 residues. Germline CDR1 is KGHSH and CDR2 is LQKENI. J was trimmed by 3 bases and V by 1 base; bases with no gene match: 8. CDR3 nucleotides: TGTGCCAGCTCACCACGGGGATTGACAGGGGATGGAAACACCATATATTTT. Its translation is CASSPRGLTGDGNTIYF.

The V gene is TRBV7-9, the J gene TRBJ2-5; TRBD2 is a possible D gene (6 bases). In germline, CDR1 is SEHNR, CDR2 FQNEAQ (reference sequence). This CDR3 region has 16 residues. Trimming cost V 5 bases and J 5 bases, with 21 bases left between them. DNA for the CDR3: TGTGCCAGCAGCCCCTCAACTGGTCGGGAGTGGGAGACCCAGTACTTC. This sequence encodes CASSPSTGREWETQYF.

The chain joins TRBV11-2 to TRBJ2-3; TRBD2 matches 10 bases. CDR1 and CDR2 (germline): SGHAT, FQNNGV. V trimming: 0 bases; J trimming: 2 bases; junction bases outside the gene matches: 5. This CDR3 region has 17 residues. In DNA, the CDR3 is TGTGCCAGCAGCTTAGATGCTAGCGGGGGACTCACAGATACGCAGTATTTT. It specifies CASSLDASGGLTDTQYF.

The chain recombines TRBV5-8 with TRBJ2-5; 10 positions match TRBD1. This CDR3 has 15 residues. With V trimmed by 0 bases and J by 5 bases, 4 bases remained unmatched. In germline, CDR1 is SGHTS, CDR2 YDEGEE. The CDR3 region is CASSLGQGARETQYF. DNA of the CDR3: TGTGCCAGCAGCTTGGGACAGGGGGCTCGGGAGACCCAGTACTTC.

The chain links TRBV28 to TRBJ2-1; the match to TRBD1 covers 7 bases. This CDR3 region has 15 residues. Per germline, CDR1 MDHEN and CDR2 SYDVKM. V lost 2 bases, J lost 1 base, and 2 bases stayed unmatched. The DNA of the CDR3 is TGTGCCAGCAGTTTACAGGGGGTATCCTACAATGAGCAGTTCTTC. Protein product: CASSLQGVSYNEQFF.

The chain carries TRBV6-5 and TRBJ1-6; D ambiguous. Germline CDR1 is MNHEY and CDR2 is SVGAGI. CDR3 length: 16 amino acids. V was trimmed by 0 bases and J by 9 bases, leaving 15 bases between them. The CDR3 spells CASSYSNRVGRSPLHF. CDR3 DNA sequence: TGTGCCAGCAGTTACTCTAACCGGGTTGGTCGTTCACCCCTCCACTTT.

This sequence joins TRBV27 and TRBJ1-6; D is uncertain. The CDR3 covers 17 residues. The V end lost 1 base, the J end lost 0 bases, and 10 bases lay between the germline ends. The germline V gene encodes CDR1 MNHEY and CDR2 SMNVEV (reference sequence). This chain's CDR3 is CASSLFASSSYNSPLHF. The CDR3 nucleotides are TGTGCCAGCAGTTTATTCGCTTCCAGCTCCTATAATTCACCCCTCCACTTT.

The V call is TRBV6-6, the J call TRBJ2-5; TRBD2 matches 10 bases. There are 16 residues in the CDR3. The ends lost 5 bases at V and 5 bases at J; junction bases unmatched: 11. The germline V gene has CDR1 MNHNY and CDR2 SVGAGI (reference sequence). The chain's CDR3 is CASSAPGLAHSETQYF. The CDR3 DNA follows: TGTGCCAGCAGTGCTCCGGGACTAGCGCACTCGGAGACCCAGTACTTC.

This clone has a single count. The gene calls are TRBV9 and TRBJ2-3, with 7 bases matching TRBD2. Germline CDR1 SGDLS, CDR2 YYNGEE. With 0 bases clipped from V and 6 bases from J, the junction kept 13 bases outside the gene matches. The CDR3 consists of 17 residues. The CDR3 reads CASSVEGSGHPRDTQYF. The CDR3 DNA follows: TGTGCCAGCAGCGTAGAGGGTAGCGGGCACCCTAGGGATACGCAGTATTTT. The complete variable domain, with remaining parts taken from reference TRBV9 and TRBJ2-3, reads DSGVTQTPKHLITATGQRVTLRCSPRSGDLSVYWYQQSLDQGLQFLIQYYNGEERAKGNILERFSAQQFPDLHSELNLSSLELGDSALYFCASSVEGSGHPRDTQYFGPGTRLTVL.

The chain uses TRBV9 and TRBJ2-3; 16 positions agree with TRBD2. V dropped 3 bases and J dropped 1; count of bases not matched to a gene: 8. CDR3 length: 19 amino acids. The germline gives CDR1 SGDLS, CDR2 YYNGEE. CDR3 DNA: TGTGCCAGCAGCGGTCCCGGGACTAGCGGGGGGGCAGGCACAGATACGCAGTATTTT. This translates into CASSGPGTSGGAGTDTQYF.

The chain has TRBV10-1 and TRBJ1-5; 9 nucleotides align to TRBD1. Germline loops: CDR1 WNHNN, CDR2 SYGVQD (reference sequence). This CDR3 contains 16 residues. After removal of 11 bases from V and 3 bases from J, the junction contained 14 bases not matched to a gene. DNA for the CDR3: TGCGCCCATCCAAGACCGGGACAGGGAAACAATCAGCCCCAGCATTTT. As protein: CAHPRPGQGNNQPQHF.

This chain connects TRBV6-5 to TRBJ1-5; TRBD1 is a possible D gene (6 bases). Looked up from germline, CDR1 is MNHEY and CDR2 is SVGAGI. Trimming cost V 7 bases and J 3 bases, with 16 bases left between them. This CDR3 has 15 amino acids. CDR3 loop: CASTPGQQYNQPQHF. The CDR3 bases are TGTGCCAGCACCCCGGGACAACAGTACAATCAGCCCCAGCATTTT.

The rearrangement links TRBV6-5 to TRBJ1-1; perhaps TRBD1 as D (5 bases). Germline CDR1 and CDR2: MNHEY and SVGAGI. Trimming took off 0 bases at V and 4 bases at J, with 15 bases between the two ends. The CDR3 spans 16 residues. CDR3 loop: CASSYSGAKLGTEAFF. In DNA form, the CDR3 reads TGTGCCAGCAGTTACTCTGGGGCGAAGTTGGGCACTGAAGCTTTCTTT.